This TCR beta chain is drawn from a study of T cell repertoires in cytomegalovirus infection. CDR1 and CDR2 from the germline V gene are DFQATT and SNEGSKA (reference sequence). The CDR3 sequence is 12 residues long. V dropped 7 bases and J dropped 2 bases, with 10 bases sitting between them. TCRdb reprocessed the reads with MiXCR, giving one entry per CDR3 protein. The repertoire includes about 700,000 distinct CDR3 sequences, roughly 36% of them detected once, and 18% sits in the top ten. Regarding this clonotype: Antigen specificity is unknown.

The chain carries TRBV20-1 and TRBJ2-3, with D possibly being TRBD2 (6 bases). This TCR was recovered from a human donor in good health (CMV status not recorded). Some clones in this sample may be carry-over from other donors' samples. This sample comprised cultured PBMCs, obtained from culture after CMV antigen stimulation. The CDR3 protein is CSVGTFTDTQYF. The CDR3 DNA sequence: TGCAGTGTCGGGACTTTCACAGATACGCAGTATTTT.